The 20 T cell receptor beta chains in this list originate from one sample, sequenced in a study of T cell clonality in common variable immunodeficiency (dated by TCRdb to about 2015). Preparation of the library involved the immunoSEQ multiplex PCR assay. TCRdb's version of the immuneACCESS table is confined to in-frame rearrangements and falls short of the full clone set. An unresolved V gene accounts for under half of the shortfall where checked; the remainder is of unknown origin. The table puts 30,000 to 40,000 clones in this sample, none counted just once. 9.5% of the sample goes to the ten largest clones. Sequencing was carried out using peripheral blood mononuclear cells. Receptor source: a person aged 18-70 years in good health.

This clone has ten or more counts. At one of its ends the junction is not consistent with the germline gene, which may arise from a read error. The CDR3 end falls 3 residues outside the read, so it is completed with the germline J gene. The genes are TRBV5-4 and TRBJ1-1; 8 bases align to TRBD1. The CDR3 spans 14 residues. Germline assignment: CDR1 SGHNT and CDR2 YYREEE (reference sequence). The chain's CDR3 is CASSLDRANTEAFF. The sequenced part of the CDR3 DNA is TGTGCCAGCAGTTTGGACAGGGCGAACACTGAA.

This clone showed up many times. The CDR3 goes on 3 residues after the read ends, and that part is filled in from the germline J gene. The V and J genes are TRBV7-3 and TRBJ2-1; D may be TRBD1 (5 bases). Trimming left V 5 bases short and J 4 bases short, with 15 bases between. This CDR3 contains 15 residues. Germline values: CDR1 SGHTA, CDR2 FQGTGA. CDR3 DNA (partial): TGTGCCAGCAGCCCACACAGGCTATCATACAATGAG. Its translation is CASSPHRLSYNE. In full, the CDR3 is CASSPHRLSYNEQFF.

This clone was detected only a few times. CDR3 sequence: CASSYNGVDYDYTF. The sequenced CDR3 bases are TGTGCCAGCAGTTACAATGGGGTGGACTACGAC. The chain is built from TRBV6-2 or TRBV6-3 and TRBJ1-2; D remains ambiguous. The read gets to within 3 residues of the CDR3 end, and the germline J gene fills in the rest. Looked up from germline, CDR1 is MNHEY and CDR2 is SVGEGT. The CDR3 runs 14 residues.

In its sample, this clone was seen many times. The read ends 3 residues shy of where the CDR3 ends; the end is completed using the germline J gene. The chain is built from TRBV20-1 and TRBJ1-6; TRBD1 matches at 7 bases. This CDR3 contains 14 residues. The germline V gene encodes CDR1 DFQATT and CDR2 SNEGSKA (reference sequence). Trimming at V came to 6 bases and at J to 10 bases, leaving 12 bases not matched to a gene. The CDR3 region is CSAAPDRVESPLHF. The sequenced part of the CDR3 DNA is TGCAGTGCAGCCCCCGACAGGGTGGAGTCACCC.

This clone was observed at least ten times. The read ends 3 residues shy of where the CDR3 ends; the end is completed using the germline J gene. The chain uses TRBV20-1 and TRBJ2-1, with 10 bases that match TRBD2. Trimming removed 4 bases from V and 0 bases from J; junction bases left unmatched: 12. Per the germline V gene, CDR1 is DFQATT and CDR2 is SNEGSKA (reference sequence). The CDR3 consists of 18 residues. The CDR3 bases that were read are TGCAGTGCTACTAAGGTAGCGGGAGGTTTCAGCTCCTACAATGAG. Protein: CSATKVAGGFSSYNE. The entire CDR3 protein is CSATKVAGGFSSYNEQFF.

Ten or more counts support this clone. The CDR3 is cut off 3 residues early in the read; its end comes from the germline J gene. The V gene is TRBV19, the J gene TRBJ2-3; no definite D call. With 7 bases removed from V and 0 bases from J, the gap between germline ends came to 14 bases. Looked up from germline, CDR1 is LNHDA and CDR2 is SQIVND (reference sequence). This CDR3 contains 15 residues. CDR3 DNA (partial): TGTGCCAGTACTGACGGCGGCGCTAGCACAGATACG. Its protein product is CASTDGGASTDT. The CDR3 reads in full as CASTDGGASTDTQYF.

This clone was found many times. Read data end 3 residues before the CDR3 end; the end is taken from the germline J gene. The chain uses TRBV13 and TRBJ2-7; 8 bases fit TRBD1. Germline values: CDR1 PRHDT, CDR2 FYEKMQ (reference sequence). V trimming: 5 bases; J trimming: 2 bases; junction bases outside the gene matches: 8. The CDR3 spans 15 residues. The sequenced part of the CDR3 DNA is TGTGCCAGCAGCCCCCCCCGGACAGGGACCTACGAG. Its protein is CASSPPRTGTYE. The CDR3 in its entirety is CASSPPRTGTYEQYF.

This clone appeared many times. The DNA ends 3 residues before the CDR3 does, and the rest of the CDR3 is filled in from the germline J gene. The chain recombines TRBV6-1 with TRBJ1-5, with D hard to call. Trimming removed 1 base from V and 4 bases from J, with 11 bases in between. This CDR3 has 15 residues. Germline CDR1 is MNHNS and CDR2 is SASEGT. The CDR3: CASSEEPTVNQPQHF. The CDR3 DNA, read in part, is TGTGCCAGCAGTGAAGAGCCGACTGTTAATCAGCCC.

This clone was counted at least ten times. The CDR3 end lies 3 residues beyond the end of the read and is filled in from the germline J gene. The chain employs TRBV10-3 and TRBJ2-3, with 9 bases identical to TRBD2. V dropped 4 bases and J dropped 4; count of bases not matched to a gene: 0. Germline values: CDR1 ENHRY, CDR2 SYGVKD. There are 13 residues in the CDR3. The CDR3 DNA, read in part, is TGTGCCATCAGTGCTAGCGGGGCAGATACG. As protein: CAISASGADT. The CDR3 in full is CAISASGADTQYF.

At least ten counts were recorded for this clone. The read is 3 residues too short to cover the CDR3 end, so that end is filled in from the germline J gene. The chain uses TRBV19 and TRBJ1-3; D ambiguous. The CDR3 covers 14 residues. Trimming shortened V by 0 bases and J by 0 bases, and 3 bases separated the two germline ends. From germline, CDR1 is LNHDA and CDR2 SQIVND (reference sequence). The sequenced part of the CDR3 DNA is TGTGCCAGTAGTATAGACAGCTCTGGAAACACC. Translation: CASSIDSSGNT. The whole CDR3 sequence reads CASSIDSSGNTIYF.

The table lists this clone with a few counts. The DNA ends 3 residues before the CDR3 does, and the rest of the CDR3 is filled in from the germline J gene. The rearrangement links TRBV10-2 to TRBJ1-5, with D possibly matching TRBD1 (6 bases). Per germline, CDR1 WSHSY and CDR2 SAAADI. V shed 4 bases and J shed 7 bases, with 14 bases lying between them. This CDR3 region has 14 residues. The CDR3 bases that were read are TGCGCCAGCAGTGTCCAGGGGATGGGCCAGCCC. As protein: CASSVQGMGQP. The entire CDR3 reads CASSVQGMGQPQHF.

There are many counts of this clone. The read falls 3 residues short of the CDR3 end, and the missing part is taken from the germline J gene. This chain connects TRBV20-1 to TRBJ2-7, with 7 bases matching TRBD2. With 1 base clipped from V and 0 bases from J, the junction kept 15 bases outside the gene matches. The CDR3 consists of 18 residues. Germline V gives CDR1 DFQATT, CDR2 SNEGSKA (reference sequence). The part of the CDR3 DNA that was read is TGCAGTGCTAGAGCTCCTCCGGGGGGTGGCAGTCACTCCTACGAG. It translates to CSARAPPGGGSHSYE. The complete CDR3 reads CSARAPPGGGSHSYEQYF.

This clone was detected ten times or more. The CDR3 here is CSVGVQGFPYEQYF. The CDR3 bases that were read are TGCAGCGTTGGGGTGCAGGGTTTCCCCTACGAG. The V and J genes are TRBV29-1 and TRBJ2-7; D may be TRBD1 (5 bases). The CDR3 end falls 3 residues outside the read, so it is completed with the germline J gene. Germline assignment: CDR1 SQVTM and CDR2 ANQGSEA. The length of the CDR3 is 14 residues. Between the trimmed V and J ends, which lost 4 bases and 2 bases, there was a span of 15 bases.

This clone was recorded many times. Read data end 3 residues before the CDR3 end; the end is taken from the germline J gene. The rearrangement links TRBV10-3 to TRBJ1-2; 7 bases match TRBD1. CDR1 is ENHRY, CDR2 SYGVKD, per germline. The CDR3 has 13 amino acids. V trimming: 6 bases; J trimming: 3 bases; junction bases outside the gene matches: 4. The sequenced CDR3 bases are TGTGCCATCAGGCCCACAGGGGACTATGGC. Translated: CAIRPTGDYG. The entire CDR3 is CAIRPTGDYGYTF.

This clone was counted at least ten times. The read gets to within 3 residues of the CDR3 end, and the germline J gene fills in the rest. The chain recombines TRBV20-1 with TRBJ2-1; D is uncertain. This CDR3 spans 12 amino acids. The germline V gene encodes CDR1 DFQATT and CDR2 SNEGSKA (reference sequence). Trimming took off 5 bases at V and 3 bases at J, with 8 bases between the two ends. The CDR3 loop is CSARRNYNEQFF. The sequenced part of the CDR3 DNA is TGCAGTGCTCGGCGGAACTACAATGAG.

This clone was counted many times. The missing CDR3 end, 3 residues past where the read stops, is filled in from the germline J gene. The chain couples TRBV19 to TRBJ2-1, with TRBD1 matching over 7 bases. CDR1 and CDR2 (germline): LNHDA, SQIVND (reference sequence). The CDR3 covers 15 residues. Unmatched junction bases numbered 7, after V lost 5 bases and J lost 3 bases. The DNA read from the CDR3 is TGTGCCAGTAGTCTCAACAGGGGTGGCTACAATGAG. It specifies CASSLNRGGYNE. From start to end, the CDR3 is CASSLNRGGYNEQFF.

Many counts were recorded for this clone. Read sequence stops 3 residues before the CDR3 end, and the germline J gene provides the missing end. The chain links TRBV29-1 to TRBJ1-1; D gene ambiguous. The CDR3 spans 12 residues. Germline values: CDR1 SQVTM, CDR2 ANQGSEA. Incomplete CDR3 DNA: TGCAGCGGAGGCGGGTATGATGCAGAA. Amino acid sequence: CSGGGYDAE. The whole CDR3 region reads CSGGGYDAEAFF.

This clone was detected ten times or more. The CDR3 end falls 3 residues outside the read, so it is completed with the germline J gene. The rearrangement links TRBV6-2 or TRBV6-3 to TRBJ2-3, with a tentative D call TRBD1 (5 bases). The germline V gene has CDR1 MNHEY and CDR2 SVGEGT. This CDR3 region has 14 residues. Incomplete CDR3 DNA: TGTGCCAGCAGGGCAGGACAAACCATAGTCGCG. Its protein product is CASRAGQTIVA. The whole CDR3 reads CASRAGQTIVAQYF.

There are many counts of this clone. The observed sequence ends 3 residues before the CDR3 terminus, with the missing tail filled in from the germline J gene. The chain couples TRBV10-3 to TRBJ2-7; 8 bases are a match to TRBD1. CDR3 length equals 16 residues. Trimming at V came to 0 bases and at J to 3 bases, leaving 7 bases not matched to a gene. From germline, CDR1 is ENHRY and CDR2 SYGVKD. The CDR3 DNA, read in part, is TGTGCCATCAGTGAGTCGATGGGACAGGCTTTCTACGAG. It codes for CAISESMGQAFYE. The full-length CDR3 reads as CAISESMGQAFYEQYF.

This clone was observed at least ten times. The missing CDR3 end, 3 residues past where the read stops, is filled in from the germline J gene. The chain employs TRBV5-1 and TRBJ1-1; 10 bases fit TRBD1. V lost 5 bases, J lost 6 bases, and 10 bases stayed unmatched. CDR3 length: 15 residues. The V gene's germline CDR1 is SGHRS and CDR2 YFSETQ. This chain's CDR3 is CASRQTGTGESEAFF. The sequenced part of the CDR3 DNA is TGCGCCAGCAGACAAACCGGGACAGGGGAGTCTGAA.